The entry below gives a single T cell receptor (beta chain) sequence along with its context. Its cognate antigen is unknown. Compared with germline, one end of the junction differs, possibly owing to a read error. Amplifying from RNA transcripts, the study obtained TCR beta CDR3 regions. Following a first-round RT-PCR that used HTBI primers, a second-round multiplex PCR was carried out. TCRdb independently ran MiXCR on the multiplex PCR reads; one entry per CDR3 protein. The sample shows fewer than 650,000 distinct CDR3 sequences, around a fifth of them seen only once. The CDR3 loop spans 16 amino acids. The germline V gene encodes CDR1 PRHDT and CDR2 FYEKMQ (reference sequence). Calling hyperthyroidism stable required that no ophthalmopathy show up within 18 months of follow-up. Diagnoses were established from clinical symptoms, serum thyroxine, TRAb, thyroid ultrasound and orbital computed tomography.

The record originates from a study of Graves' ophthalmopathy and Graves' hyperthyroidism. Study overall: At the time of initial diagnosis and before any treatment, peripheral blood was collected. The study, taken as a whole, reports: Most expanded thyroid clonotypes above 0.001 frequency also appeared in blood.

This chain links TRBV13 with TRBJ2-4, with 7 bases lining up with TRBD2. The TCR originated in a woman aged 18 to 35 with stable Graves' hyperthyroidism. Some clones in this sample may be carry-over from other donors' samples. The sequencing input was peripheral blood. The CDR3 DNA sequence: TGTGCCAGCAGCTTAGGAGCGGGGTATGCCAAAGACATTCAGTACTTC. This sequence encodes CASSLGAGYAKDIQYF.